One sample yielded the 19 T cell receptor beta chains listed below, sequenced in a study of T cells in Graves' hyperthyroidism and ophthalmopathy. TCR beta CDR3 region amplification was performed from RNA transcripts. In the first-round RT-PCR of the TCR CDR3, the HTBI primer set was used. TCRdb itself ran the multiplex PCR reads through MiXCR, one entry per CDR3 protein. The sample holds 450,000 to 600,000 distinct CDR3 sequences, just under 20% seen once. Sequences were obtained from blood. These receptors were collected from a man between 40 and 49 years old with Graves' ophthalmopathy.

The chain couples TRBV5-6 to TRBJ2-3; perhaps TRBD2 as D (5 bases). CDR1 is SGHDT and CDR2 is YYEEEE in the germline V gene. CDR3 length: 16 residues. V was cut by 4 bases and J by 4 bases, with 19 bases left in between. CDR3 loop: CASSLRTPQGADTQYF. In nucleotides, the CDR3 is TGTGCCAGCAGCCTAAGGACTCCCCAAGGAGCAGATACGCAGTATTTT. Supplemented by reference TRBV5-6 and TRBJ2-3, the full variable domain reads DAGVTQSPTHLIKTRGQQVTLRCSPKSGHDTVSWYQQALGQGPQFIFQYYEEEERQRGNFPDRFSGHQFPNYSSELNVNALLLGDSALYLCASSLRTPQGADTQYFGPGTRLTVL.

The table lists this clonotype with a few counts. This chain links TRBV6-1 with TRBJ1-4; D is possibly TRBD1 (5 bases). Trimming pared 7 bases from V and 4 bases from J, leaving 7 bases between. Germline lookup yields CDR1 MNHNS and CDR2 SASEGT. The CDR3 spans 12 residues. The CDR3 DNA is TGTGCCAGCACTCAGGGTAATGAAAAACTGTTTTTT. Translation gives CASTQGNEKLFF.

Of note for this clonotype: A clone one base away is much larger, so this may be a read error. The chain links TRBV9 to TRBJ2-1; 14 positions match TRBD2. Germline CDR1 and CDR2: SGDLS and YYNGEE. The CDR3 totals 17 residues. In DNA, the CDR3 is TGCGCCAGCAGCCCCGGGACTAGCGGGGGATCCTACAATGAGCAGTTCTTC. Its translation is CASSPGTSGGSYNEQFF.

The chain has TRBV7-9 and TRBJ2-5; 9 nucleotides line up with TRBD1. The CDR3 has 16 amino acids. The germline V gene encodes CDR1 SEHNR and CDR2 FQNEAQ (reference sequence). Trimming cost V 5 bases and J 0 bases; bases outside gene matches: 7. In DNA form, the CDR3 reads TGTGCCAGCAGCCCGGGACAGGGCCTCTACCAAGAGACCCAGTACTTC. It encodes CASSPGQGLYQETQYF.

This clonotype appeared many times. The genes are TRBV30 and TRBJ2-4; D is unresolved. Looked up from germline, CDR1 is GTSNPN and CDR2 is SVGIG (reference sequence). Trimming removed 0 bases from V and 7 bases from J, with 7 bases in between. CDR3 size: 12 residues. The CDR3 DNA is TGTGCCTGGAGTGTGGGTGGTAACATTCAGTACTTC. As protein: CAWSVGGNIQYF.

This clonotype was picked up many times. CDR3 sequence reads: CATHPGETQYF. For the CDR3, the DNA is TGTGCCACCCACCCCGGGGAGACCCAGTACTTC. V usage is TRBV11-2 and J usage is TRBJ2-5; D remains ambiguous. Germline CDR1 and CDR2: SGHAT and FQNNGV. Trimming cost V 10 bases and J 5 bases, with 11 bases left between them. CDR3 length: 11 amino acids.

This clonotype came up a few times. DNA of the CDR3: TGCAGTGCTAGCCAGGGTTTCGCGAACACCGGGGAGCTGTTTTTT. Its protein is CSASQGFANTGELFF. V gene TRBV20-1 combines with J gene TRBJ2-2, with D perhaps matching TRBD1 (5 bases). Germline values: CDR1 DFQATT, CDR2 SNEGSKA (reference sequence). V lost 3 bases to trimming and J lost 0 bases, with 11 bases between them. The CDR3 is made up of 15 amino acids.

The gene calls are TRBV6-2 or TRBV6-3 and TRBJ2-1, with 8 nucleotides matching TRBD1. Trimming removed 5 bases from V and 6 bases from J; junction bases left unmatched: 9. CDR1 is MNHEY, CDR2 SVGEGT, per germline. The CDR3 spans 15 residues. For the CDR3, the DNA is TGTGCCAGCAGTAGCGTGCGGACAGGGACCAATGAGCAGTTCTTC. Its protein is CASSSVRTGTNEQFF.

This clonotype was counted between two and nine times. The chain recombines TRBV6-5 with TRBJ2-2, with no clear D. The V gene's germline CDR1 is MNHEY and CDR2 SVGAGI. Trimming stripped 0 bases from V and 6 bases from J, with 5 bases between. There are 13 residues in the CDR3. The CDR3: CASSYSRSGELFF. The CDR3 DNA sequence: TGTGCCAGCAGTTACTCCCGATCCGGGGAGCTGTTTTTT.

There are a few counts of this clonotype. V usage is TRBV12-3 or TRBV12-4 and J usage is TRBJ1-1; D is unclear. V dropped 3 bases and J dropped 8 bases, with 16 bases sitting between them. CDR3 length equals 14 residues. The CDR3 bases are TGTGCCAGCAGTTTGCGTCACAACCCTAACGAAGCTTTCTTT. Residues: CASSLRHNPNEAFF.

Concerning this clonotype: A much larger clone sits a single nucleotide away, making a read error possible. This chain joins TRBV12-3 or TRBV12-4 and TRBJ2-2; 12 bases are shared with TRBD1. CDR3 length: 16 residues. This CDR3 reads CASSPGQGAESGEPFF. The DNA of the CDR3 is TGTGCCAGCAGTCCGGGACAGGGGGCGGAGTCCGGGGAGCCGTTTTTT.

The CDR3 is CAISESTGTDTIYF. CDR3 DNA: TGTGCCATCAGTGAGTCAACAGGGACGGACACCATATATTTT. The chain carries TRBV10-3 and TRBJ1-3; D may be TRBD1 (6 bases). Per the germline V gene, CDR1 is ENHRY and CDR2 is SYGVKD. The CDR3 extends over 14 amino acids. V was pared by 0 bases and J by 8 bases, with 11 bases between.

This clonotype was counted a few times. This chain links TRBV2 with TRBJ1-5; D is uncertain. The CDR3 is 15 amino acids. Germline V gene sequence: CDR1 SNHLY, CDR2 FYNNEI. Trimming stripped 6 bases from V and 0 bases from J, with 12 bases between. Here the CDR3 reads CASRTTENSNQPQHF. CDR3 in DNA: TGTGCCAGCAGGACAACGGAAAATAGCAATCAGCCCCAGCATTTT.

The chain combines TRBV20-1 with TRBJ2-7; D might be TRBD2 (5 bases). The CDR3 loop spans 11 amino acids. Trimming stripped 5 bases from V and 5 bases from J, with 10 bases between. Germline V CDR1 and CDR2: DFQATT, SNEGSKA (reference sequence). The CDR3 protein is CSAGRVDEQYF. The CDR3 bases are TGCAGTGCTGGGCGGGTTGACGAGCAGTACTTC.

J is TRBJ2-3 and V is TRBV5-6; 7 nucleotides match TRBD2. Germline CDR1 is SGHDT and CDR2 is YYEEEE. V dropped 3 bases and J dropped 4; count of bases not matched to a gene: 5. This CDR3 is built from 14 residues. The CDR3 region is CASSWRERPDTQYF. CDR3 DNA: TGTGCCAGCAGCTGGCGGGAGAGGCCAGATACGCAGTATTTT. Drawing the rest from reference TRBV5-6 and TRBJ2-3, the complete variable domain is DAGVTQSPTHLIKTRGQQVTLRCSPKSGHDTVSWYQQALGQGPQFIFQYYEEEERQRGNFPDRFSGHQFPNYSSELNVNALLLGDSALYLCASSWRERPDTQYFGPGTRLTVL.

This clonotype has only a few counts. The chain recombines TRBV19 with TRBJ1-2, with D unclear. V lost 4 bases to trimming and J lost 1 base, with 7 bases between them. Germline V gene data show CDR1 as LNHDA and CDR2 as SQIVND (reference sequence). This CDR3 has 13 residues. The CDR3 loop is CASSSGLNYGYTF. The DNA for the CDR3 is TGTGCCAGTAGTAGCGGGCTTAACTATGGCTACACCTTC.

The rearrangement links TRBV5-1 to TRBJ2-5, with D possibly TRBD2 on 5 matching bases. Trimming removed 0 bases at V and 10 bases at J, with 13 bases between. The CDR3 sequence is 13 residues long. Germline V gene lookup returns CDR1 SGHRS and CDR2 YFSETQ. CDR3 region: CASSLDLRGNQYF. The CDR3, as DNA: TGCGCCAGCAGCTTGGACCTCCGGGGTAACCAGTACTTC. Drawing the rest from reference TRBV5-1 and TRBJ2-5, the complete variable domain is KAGVTQTPRYLIKTRGQQVTLSCSPISGHRSVSWYQQTPGQGLQFLFEYFSETQRNKGNFPGRFSGRQFSNSRSEMNVSTLELGDSALYLCASSLDLRGNQYFGPGTRLLVL.

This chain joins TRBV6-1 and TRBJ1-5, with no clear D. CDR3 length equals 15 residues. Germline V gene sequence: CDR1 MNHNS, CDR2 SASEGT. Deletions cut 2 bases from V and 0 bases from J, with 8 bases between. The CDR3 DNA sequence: TGTGCCAGCAGTGAAACGGTGAATAGCAATCAGCCCCAGCATTTT. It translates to CASSETVNSNQPQHF.

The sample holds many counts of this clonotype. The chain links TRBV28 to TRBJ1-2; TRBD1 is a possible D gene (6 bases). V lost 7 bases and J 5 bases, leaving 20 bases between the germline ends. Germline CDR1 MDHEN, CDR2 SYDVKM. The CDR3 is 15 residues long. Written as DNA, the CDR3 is TGTGCCAGCACAAACGGCGGGGGGCTGGGGTATGGCTACACCTTC. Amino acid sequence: CASTNGGGLGYGYTF.